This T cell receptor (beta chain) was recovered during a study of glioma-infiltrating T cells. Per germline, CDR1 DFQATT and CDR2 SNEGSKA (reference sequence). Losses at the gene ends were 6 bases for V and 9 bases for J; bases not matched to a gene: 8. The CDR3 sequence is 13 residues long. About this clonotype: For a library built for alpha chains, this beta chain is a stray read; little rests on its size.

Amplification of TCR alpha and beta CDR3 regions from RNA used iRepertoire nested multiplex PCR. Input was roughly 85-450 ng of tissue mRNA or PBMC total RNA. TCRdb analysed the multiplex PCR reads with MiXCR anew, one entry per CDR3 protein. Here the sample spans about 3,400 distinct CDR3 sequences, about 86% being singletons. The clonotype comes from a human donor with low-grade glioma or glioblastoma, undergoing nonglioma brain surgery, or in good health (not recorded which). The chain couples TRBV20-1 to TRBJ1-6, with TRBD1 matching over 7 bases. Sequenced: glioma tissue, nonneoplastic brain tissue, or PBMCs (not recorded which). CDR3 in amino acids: CSAPTGYRSPLHF. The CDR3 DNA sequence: TGCAGTGCCCCGACAGGGTACCGTTCACCCCTCCACTTT.